Sequencing of this T cell receptor beta chain was carried out in a study of T cells expressing NK-cell markers. On the study more broadly: From sorted CD3+CD56+NKG2C+, CD3+CD56+NKG2C- and CD3+CD56-NKG2C+ T cells came the TCR beta repertoires. With respect to HCMV, seven of the eight sequenced donors were seropositive, and one was seronegative. General study findings and limits: The study found these clonotypes also leading the CD3+CD56-NKG2C+ fraction in a few donors.

As to this clonotype: Its matching antigen is unknown.

From its re-call of the 5' RACE reads, TCRdb lists each CDR3 protein once, without DNA. This table lists fewer than 400,000 distinct CDR3 sequences. In germline, CDR1 is MNHEY, CDR2 SMNVEV (reference sequence). This CDR3 contains 17 residues. The sequencing sample was made of blood T cells: a sorted CD56 or NKG2C T cell subset, CD4+ or CD8+ T cells, or bulk PBMC T cells (not recorded which). The chain employs TRBV27 and TRBJ1-6; the D gene TCRdb calls, TRBD1, cannot be checked with no DNA. This TCR was recovered from a man aged 18-75 years in good health. The CDR3 region is CASSSSSRQGPRGPLHF.